These 32 T cell receptor beta chains were sequenced from one sample in a study of cytomegalovirus exposure and HLA in healthy donors. PCR primers comprised 60 Vbeta and 13 Jbeta primers. Clones were sequenced by immunoSEQ multiplex PCR, and TCRdb holds only the in-frame ones, with some missing. The sample includes more than 200,000 clones. The sequenced sample consisted of PBMCs. The source of these receptors is a woman aged 25 to 45 in good health and CMV-seropositive.

The chain uses TRBV6-5 and TRBJ2-1; TRBD2 matches at 10 bases. Per germline, CDR1 MNHEY and CDR2 SVGAGI. V shed 4 bases and J 3 bases; nucleotides not matched to a gene: 3. The CDR3 spans 15 residues. Written as DNA, the CDR3 is TGTGCCAGCAGTTTGACTAGCGGGCTCTACAATGAGCAGTTCTTC. Residues: CASSLTSGLYNEQFF.

The chain has TRBV28 and TRBJ1-2; possible D gene TRBD1, 5 bases. V was pared by 6 bases and J by 1 base, with 18 bases between. The germline V gene has CDR1 MDHEN and CDR2 SYDVKM. The CDR3 runs to 16 residues. The CDR3, as DNA: TGTGCCAGCAGATACTCTGGGGGGAGGGGTAACTATGGCTACACCTTC. Amino acids: CASRYSGGRGNYGYTF.

V and J are TRBV4-3 and TRBJ2-1; TRBD2 aligns across 9 bases. V shed 0 bases, J shed 7 bases, and the junction held 10 bases outside the gene matches. Looked up from germline, CDR1 is LGHNA and CDR2 is YSLEER. The CDR3 covers 17 residues. DNA of the CDR3: TGCGCCAGCAGCCAAGATTCCTCGGCGGGAGGGTGGAATGAGCAGTTCTTC. This codes for CASSQDSSAGGWNEQFF.

The gene calls are TRBV7-9 and TRBJ1-2, with D perhaps matching TRBD1 (5 bases). CDR3 length equals 16 residues. V shed 5 bases and J shed 1 base, with 17 bases lying between them. CDR1 and CDR2 (germline): SEHNR, FQNEAQ (reference sequence). CDR3 amino acids: CASSPRGRAYNYGYTF. CDR3 DNA: TGTGCCAGCAGCCCGCGTGGCAGGGCATATAACTATGGCTACACCTTC. The entire variable domain, with the rest obtained from reference TRBV7-9 and TRBJ1-2, is as follows: DTGVSQNPRHKITKRGQNVTFRCDPISEHNRLYWYRQTLGQGPEFLTYFQNEAQLEKSRLLSDRFSAERPKGSFSTLEIQRTEQGDSAMYLCASSPRGRAYNYGYTFGSGTRLTVV.

The V and J genes are TRBV6-1 and TRBJ2-5, with D unresolved. Judging by the DNA end, TRBJ2-7 fits better; the J call may be wrong. The CDR3 runs to 11 residues. Germline lookup yields CDR1 MNHNS and CDR2 SASEGT. CDR3 nucleotide sequence: TGTGCCAGCAGTGACCTCTACGAGCAGTACTTC. Protein product: CASSDLYEQYF.

The chain combines TRBV6-6 with TRBJ1-2; D remains unclear. The CDR3 extends over 13 amino acids. V lost 11 bases and J 6 bases, leaving 19 bases between the germline ends. Germline V gene lookup returns CDR1 MNHNY and CDR2 SVGAGI (reference sequence). Here the CDR3 DNA reads TGTGCCGTAACCTCCCCTCTTGGCCATGGCTACACCTTC. Its protein product is CAVTSPLGHGYTF.

J is TRBJ1-6 and V is TRBV11-2; the D gene is possibly TRBD1 (6 bases). The germline V gene has CDR1 SGHAT and CDR2 FQNNGV. The CDR3 extends over 16 amino acids. V was trimmed by 1 base and J by 5 bases, leaving 12 bases between them. This CDR3 is CASSLVGGRNNSPLHF. CDR3 nucleotides: TGTGCCAGCAGCTTAGTCGGGGGGCGTAATAATTCACCCCTCCACTTT.

The chain carries TRBV18 and TRBJ2-7; 12 bases line up with TRBD1. The V gene end was trimmed by 0 bases and the J gene end by 4 bases; junction bases not matched to a gene: 1. The CDR3 length is 15 residues. From germline, CDR1 is KGHSH and CDR2 LQKENI. The CDR3 is CASSPPGQGAYEQYF. The CDR3, as DNA: TGTGCCAGCTCACCACCGGGACAGGGGGCATACGAGCAGTACTTC.

The J gene is TRBJ2-7, the V gene TRBV27; TRBD1 matches 10 bases. Trimming at V came to 0 bases and at J to 1 base, leaving 6 bases not matched to a gene. The CDR3 length is 17 residues. CDR1 MNHEY and CDR2 SMNVEV come from the germline V gene (reference sequence). In DNA, the CDR3 is TGTGCCAGCAGTTTATCGTGGGGACAGGGGCTTTCCTACGAGCAGTACTTC. Residues: CASSLSWGQGLSYEQYF.

To note about this clone: A read error may produce the germline difference seen at one junction end. The chain joins TRBV19 to TRBJ2-7, with unresolved D. Germline V gene sequence: CDR1 LNHDA, CDR2 SQIVND (reference sequence). The CDR3 extends over 13 amino acids. CDR3 DNA: TGTGCCAGTAGTGTAGGACCCCCCTCCGAGCGGTACTTC. Amino acids: CASSVGPPSERYF. The whole variable domain, remainder taken from reference TRBV19 and TRBJ2-7, is DGGITQSPKYLFRKEGQNVTLSCEQNLNHDAMYWYRQDPGQGLRLIYYSQIVNDFQKGDIAEGYSVSREKKESFPLTVTSAQKNPTAFYLCASSVGPPSERYFGPGTRLTVT.

This sequence joins TRBV4-1 and TRBJ2-7, with D uncertain. CDR3 length: 13 residues. Per germline, CDR1 MGHRA and CDR2 YSYEKL. Trimming stripped 1 base from V and 4 bases from J, with 8 bases between. The CDR3 DNA sequence: TGCGCCAGCAGCCAAGGGGCCCATTACGAGCAGTACTTC. This sequence encodes CASSQGAHYEQYF.

The rearrangement joins TRBV6-4 to TRBJ2-7; 10 bases agree with TRBD1. Per germline, CDR1 MRHNA and CDR2 SNTAGT. The CDR3 has 17 residues. V shed 2 bases, J shed 4 bases, and the junction held 11 bases outside the gene matches. CDR3 in DNA: TGTGCCAGCAGTGACCCGGATGGACAGGGGGATGGATACGAGCAGTACTTC. It is translated as CASSDPDGQGDGYEQYF.

The rearrangement joins TRBV4-1 to TRBJ1-6; D gene ambiguous. The CDR3 is 16 amino acids. Per the germline V gene, CDR1 is MGHRA and CDR2 is YSYEKL. V was shortened by 0 bases and J by 9 bases, with 15 bases between the two germline ends. In nucleotides, the CDR3 is TGCGCCAGCAGCCAAGATCATGAGGTTAATGGTTCACCCCTCCACTTT. Protein sequence: CASSQDHEVNGSPLHF.

The V gene is TRBV28, the J gene TRBJ2-3, with D hard to call. Germline-derived CDR1 and CDR2 are MDHEN and SYDVKM. The CDR3 is 15 amino acids. V lost 3 bases to trimming and J lost 0 bases, with 10 bases between them. The DNA of the CDR3 is TGTGCCAGCAGTTTTGGAGTCTCTAGCACAGATACGCAGTATTTT. This translates into CASSFGVSSTDTQYF.

The chain joins TRBV6-6 to TRBJ1-1; D is undetermined. Trimming took 2 bases from V and 5 from J, leaving 9 bases between them. CDR3 length: 13 residues. Germline CDR1 is MNHNY and CDR2 is SVGAGI (reference sequence). CDR3 sequence: CASSYGGGTEAFF. The CDR3 coding sequence is TGTGCCAGCAGTTACGGAGGAGGGACTGAAGCTTTCTTT.

The V call is TRBV9, the J call TRBJ2-3; D might be TRBD1 (6 bases). Trimming took 1 base from V and 0 from J, leaving 12 bases between them. The CDR3 totals 16 residues. CDR1 is SGDLS, CDR2 YYNGEE, per germline. The CDR3 protein is CASSVRGSPSTDTQYF. CDR3 bases: TGTGCCAGCAGCGTAAGGGGGTCCCCTAGCACAGATACGCAGTATTTT.

The chain combines TRBV7-2 with TRBJ1-5; D is possibly TRBD1 (5 bases). CDR3 length: 15 residues. Trimming stripped 1 base from V and 2 bases from J, with 9 bases between. The germline gives CDR1 SGHTA, CDR2 FQGNSA. In nucleotides, the CDR3 is TGTGCCAGCAGCTTAGTGGACACGGGCAATCAGCCCCAGCATTTT. Translated, it gives CASSLVDTGNQPQHF.

The V gene is TRBV5-1, the J gene TRBJ1-4, with D uncertain. This CDR3 is 14 amino acids long. Germline CDR1 is SGHRS and CDR2 is YFSETQ. Trimming stripped 0 bases from V and 5 bases from J, with 8 bases between. In DNA form, the CDR3 reads TGCGCCAGCAGCTTGGCCGGGGTGAATGAAAAACTGTTTTTT. This encodes CASSLAGVNEKLFF.

V usage is TRBV12-5 and J usage is TRBJ2-5; 10 bases map to TRBD2. V was pared by 1 base and J by 0 bases, with 8 bases of the junction left unmatched. There are 18 residues in the CDR3. Germline CDR1 and CDR2: LGHNT and FRNRAP. CDR3 sequence (DNA): TGTGCTAGTGGTTTGGCGCTAGCGGGGGTCGGGTACCAAGAGACCCAGTACTTC. It specifies CASGLALAGVGYQETQYF. Full variable domain (missing parts from reference TRBV12-5 and TRBJ2-5): DARVTQTPRHKVTEMGQEVTMRCQPILGHNTVFWYRQTMMQGLELLAYFRNRAPLDDSGMPKDRFSAEMPDATLATLKIQPSEPRDSAVYFCASGLALAGVGYQETQYFGPGTRLLVL.

A remark on this clone: This same CDR3 is encoded by further DNA sequences in the sample. The chain combines TRBV2 with TRBJ1-3; 9 nucleotides align to TRBD1. CDR3 length: 14 amino acids. The germline V gene has CDR1 SNHLY and CDR2 FYNNEI. V dropped 6 bases and J dropped 4; count of bases not matched to a gene: 4. CDR3 residues: CASRGQGPGNTIYF. Written as DNA, the CDR3 is TGTGCCAGCAGAGGACAGGGGCCAGGAAACACCATATATTTT.

V is TRBV4-3 and J is TRBJ1-2; no clear D gene. The ends were cut back, 1 base at V and 6 bases at J, with 12 bases in the middle. CDR3 length equals 14 residues. Per germline, CDR1 LGHNA and CDR2 YSLEER. CDR3 bases: TGCGCCAGCAGCCAAGTCTGGGGAGCTAATGGCTACACCTTC. Translation: CASSQVWGANGYTF.

The V call is TRBV5-6, the J call TRBJ2-7; unclear D gene. The germline V gene has CDR1 SGHDT and CDR2 YYEEEE. This CDR3 contains 11 residues. V was shortened by 5 bases and J by 4 bases, with 7 bases between the two germline ends. The CDR3 loop reads CASSISYEQYF. In nucleotides, the CDR3 is TGTGCCAGCAGTATATCTTACGAGCAGTACTTC. Filled out from reference TRBV5-6 and TRBJ2-7, the complete variable domain reads DAGVTQSPTHLIKTRGQQVTLRCSPKSGHDTVSWYQQALGQGPQFIFQYYEEEERQRGNFPDRFSGHQFPNYSSELNVNALLLGDSALYLCASSISYEQYFGPGTRLTVT.

The chain combines TRBV29-1 with TRBJ2-5; TRBD2 agrees at 7 bases. Germline values: CDR1 SQVTM, CDR2 ANQGSEA. Trimming removed 2 bases from V and 2 bases from J; junction bases left unmatched: 5. The CDR3 extends over 14 amino acids. This CDR3 reads CSVEWVGGQETQYF. Here the CDR3 DNA reads TGCAGCGTTGAATGGGTGGGAGGGCAAGAGACCCAGTACTTC.

The chain links TRBV11-2 to TRBJ2-2, with TRBD2 as a possible D gene (5 bases). The CDR3 spans 17 residues. V was shortened by 5 bases and J by 4 bases, with 20 bases between the two germline ends. Germline V CDR1 and CDR2: SGHAT, FQNNGV. The CDR3 loop reads CASSTQLGTGPTGELFF. In DNA form, the CDR3 reads TGTGCCAGCAGCACTCAACTAGGCACTGGCCCCACCGGGGAGCTGTTTTTT.

The chain employs TRBV6-5 and TRBJ1-6; D ambiguous. Germline V gene sequence: CDR1 MNHEY, CDR2 SVGAGI. Trimming shortened V by 0 bases and J by 8 bases, and 11 bases separated the two germline ends. CDR3 length equals 15 residues. CDR3: CASSYSIRGDSPLHF. The CDR3 nucleotides are TGTGCCAGCAGTTACTCGATTCGGGGTGATTCACCCCTCCACTTT.

This sequence joins TRBV13 and TRBJ1-2; D is unclear. Germline V gene sequence: CDR1 PRHDT, CDR2 FYEKMQ (reference sequence). The CDR3 is 13 residues long. V lost 2 bases and J 6 bases, leaving 10 bases between the germline ends. The CDR3 coding sequence is TGTGCCAGCAGCTTAAGTACAGCACATGGCTACACCTTC. This codes for CASSLSTAHGYTF.

V and J are TRBV6-1 and TRBJ2-3; D possibly corresponds to TRBD2 (5 bases). The CDR3 length is 14 residues. Trimming removed 11 bases from V and 3 bases from J, with 18 bases in between. Germline V lookup: CDR1 MNHNS, CDR2 SASEGT. The CDR3 bases are TGTGCCGGAAGAGAGGGCAGACCTACAGATACGCAGTATTTT. This translates into CAGREGRPTDTQYF.

The genes are TRBV10-3 and TRBJ1-5; D not resolved. Germline V gene sequence: CDR1 ENHRY, CDR2 SYGVKD. This CDR3 has 13 amino acids. V shed 9 bases and J shed 7 bases, with 16 bases lying between them. The CDR3 DNA sequence: TGTGCCATGTGTCCATCAGGTCGGCAGCCCCAGCATTTT. This translates into CAMCPSGRQPQHF.

The gene calls are TRBV11-2 and TRBJ1-1; D remains ambiguous. V lost 3 bases and J 7 bases, leaving 6 bases between the germline ends. This CDR3 region has 11 residues. Germline loops: CDR1 SGHAT, CDR2 FQNNGV. CDR3 nucleotides: TGTGCCAGCAGCTTGGGGAGTGAAGCTTTCTTT. Residues: CASSLGSEAFF.

The chain employs TRBV30 and TRBJ1-4; D unresolved. V lost 3 bases and J 7 bases, leaving 15 bases between the germline ends. The CDR3 extends over 14 amino acids. CDR1 is GTSNPN, CDR2 SVGIG, per germline (reference sequence). The CDR3 spells CAWRFPGTAEKLFF. DNA for the CDR3: TGTGCCTGGAGGTTCCCGGGTACGGCTGAAAAACTGTTTTTT.

The rearrangement joins TRBV7-8 to TRBJ2-1; no firm D call. Germline CDR1 reads SGHVS; CDR2 reads FQNEAQ. V lost 3 bases to trimming and J lost 7 bases, with 10 bases between them. This CDR3 comprises 13 residues. CDR3 bases: TGTGCCAGCAGCTTTCAGGCGTTAAATGAGCAGTTCTTC. Its translation: CASSFQALNEQFF.

This sequence joins TRBV4-1 and TRBJ1-2; 7 bases line up with TRBD1. V was clipped by 4 bases and J by 3 bases; unmatched bases: 8. The CDR3 contains 15 residues. The germline CDR1 and CDR2 sequences are MGHRA and YSYEKL. In DNA, the CDR3 is TGCGCCAGCAGCCCCTTCGGACAGGAGGACTATGGCTACACCTTC. Protein product: CASSPFGQEDYGYTF.